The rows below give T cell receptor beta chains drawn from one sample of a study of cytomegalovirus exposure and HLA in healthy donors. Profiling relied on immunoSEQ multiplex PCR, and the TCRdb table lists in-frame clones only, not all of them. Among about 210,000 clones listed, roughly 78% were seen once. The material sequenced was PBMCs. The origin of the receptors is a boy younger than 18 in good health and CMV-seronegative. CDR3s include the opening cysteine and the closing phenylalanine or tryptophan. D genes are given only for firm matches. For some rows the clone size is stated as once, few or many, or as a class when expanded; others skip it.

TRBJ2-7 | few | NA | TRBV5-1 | TGCGCCAGCAGCTTCGTTCCAGGACAGTCCTACGAGCAGTACTTC | CASSFVPGQSYEQYF
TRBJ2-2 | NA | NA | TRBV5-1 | TGCGCCAGCAGCTTGGCAGGGTACACCGGGGAGCTGTTTTTT | CASSLAGYTGELFF
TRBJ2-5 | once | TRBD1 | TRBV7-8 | TGTGCCAGCAGCTTAGGCAGGGGGCTTGGCGAGACCCAGTACTTC | CASSLGRGLGETQYF
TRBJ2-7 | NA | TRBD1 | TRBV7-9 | TGTGCCAGCAGAAGACCGGGACAGGGTGCCTCCGAGCAGTACTTC | CASRRPGQGASEQYF
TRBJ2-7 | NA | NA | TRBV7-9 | TGTGCCAGCAGCTTAGGTCTCAGGGAGCAGTACTTC | CASSLGLREQYF
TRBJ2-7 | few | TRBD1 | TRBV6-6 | TGTGCCAGCAGTTACTCGGGGGACAGGGTCCACGAGCAGTACTTC | CASSYSGDRVHEQYF
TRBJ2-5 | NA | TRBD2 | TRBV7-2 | TGTGCCAGCAGCTTAGCGCCGAGACTAGCGGGAGGGCCCCAAGAGACCCAGTACTTC | CASSLAPRLAGGPQETQYF
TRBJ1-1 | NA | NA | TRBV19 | TGTGCCAGTAGTATCAGGGCTGGGAACACTGAAGCTTTCTTT | CASSIRAGNTEAFF
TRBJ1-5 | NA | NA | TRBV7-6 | TGTGCCAGCAGCACTAGCCCCTCCTCAGGGAGAGGGCAGCCCCAGCATTTT | CASSTSPSSGRGQPQHF
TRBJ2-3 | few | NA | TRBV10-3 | TGTGCCATCAGTGCCCCAGAAAACCCTTCAGATACGCAGTATTTT | CAISAPENPSDTQYF
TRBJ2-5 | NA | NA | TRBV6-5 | TGTGCCAGCAGTTACGGGAGAGACTGGGAGACCCAGTACTTC | CASSYGRDWETQYF
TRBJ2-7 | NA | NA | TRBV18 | TGTGCCAGCTCACCACAGAGCGGGTCCAACTACGAGCAGTACTTC | CASSPQSGSNYEQYF
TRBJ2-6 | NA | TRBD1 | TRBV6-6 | TGTGCCAGCAGTTATCCACAGGGGGCTGGGGCCAACGTCCTGACTTTC | CASSYPQGAGANVLTF
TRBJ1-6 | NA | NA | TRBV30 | TGTGCCTGGAGTCAGGGATTCGCAACACCCCTCCACTTT | CAWSQGFATPLHF
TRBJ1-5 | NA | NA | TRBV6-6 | TGTGCCAGCAGTTACGGCAGGCTTAGCAATCAGCCCCAGCATTTT | CASSYGRLSNQPQHF
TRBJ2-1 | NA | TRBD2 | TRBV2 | TGTGCCAGCAGCGAACTAGCGGGCGGGGATAATGAGCAGTTCTTC | CASSELAGGDNEQFF
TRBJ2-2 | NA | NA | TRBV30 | TGTGCCTGGATGCTGGGCCCCTCAGAAGGGGAGCTGTTTTTT | CAWMLGPSEGELFF
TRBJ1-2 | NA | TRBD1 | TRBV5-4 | TGTGCCAGCACCCTGGGGACAGAAGACTATGGCTACACCTTC | CASTLGTEDYGYTF
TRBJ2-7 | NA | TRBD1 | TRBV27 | TGTGCCAGCAGTTTAGGACAGGGGCCTCCCTACGAGCAGTACTTC | CASSLGQGPPYEQYF
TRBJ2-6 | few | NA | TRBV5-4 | TGTGCCAGCAGCTTCACTGGGGCCAACGTCCTGACTTTC | CASSFTGANVLTF
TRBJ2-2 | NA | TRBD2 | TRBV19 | TGTGCCAGTAGTCCCCCACCGGAGACTAGCGGGGGGCGCGGGGAGCTGTTTTTT | CASSPPPETSGGRGELFF
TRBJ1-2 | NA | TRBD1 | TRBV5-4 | TGTGCCAGCAGCTTGACAGGGGCGATCGGCTACACCTTC | CASSLTGAIGYTF
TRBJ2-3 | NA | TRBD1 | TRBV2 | TGTGCCAGCTTTGGACAGGGAGGAAGCACAGATACGCAGTATTTT | CASFGQGGSTDTQYF
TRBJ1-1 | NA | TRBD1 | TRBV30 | TGTGCCTGGAGTGTATCAGGGGGCACTGAAGCTTTCTTT | CAWSVSGGTEAFF
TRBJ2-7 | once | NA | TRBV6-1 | TGTGCCAGCAGTGATTCCCCGGGACTGTATAAGAGGCCCTACGAGCAGTACTTC | CASSDSPGLYKRPYEQYF
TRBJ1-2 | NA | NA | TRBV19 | TGTGCCAGTAGTCCCAGGACAGCCCATAACTATGGCTACACCTTC | CASSPRTAHNYGYTF
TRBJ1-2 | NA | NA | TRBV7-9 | TGTGCCAGCAGCCCGCCGTCCGGGACAAGGGTCTTC | CASSPPSGTRVF
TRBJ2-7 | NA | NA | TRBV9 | TGTGCCAGCAGCGTAGAACCAGGAAACGAGCAGTACTTC | CASSVEPGNEQYF
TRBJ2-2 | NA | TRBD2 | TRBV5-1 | TGCGCCAGCAGCTTGGGCCGGACTAGCGGGGTGGAGCTGTTTTTT | CASSLGRTSGVELFF
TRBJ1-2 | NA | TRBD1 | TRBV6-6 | TGTGCCAGCAGCCCTAGGACAGGCGATTATGGCTACACCTTC | CASSPRTGDYGYTF
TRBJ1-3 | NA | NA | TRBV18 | TGTGCCAGCTCACCCTTGGGACTGATCTCTGGAAACACCATATATTTT | CASSPLGLISGNTIYF
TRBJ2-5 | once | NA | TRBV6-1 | TGTGCCAGCAGTGCGTTGCGGGGACAAGAGACCCAGTACTTC | CASSALRGQETQYF
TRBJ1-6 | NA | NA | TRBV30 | TGTGCCTGGAAAGTGGCTTCACCCCTCCACTTT | CAWKVASPLHF
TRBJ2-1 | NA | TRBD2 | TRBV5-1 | TGCGCCAGCAGCTTGCGAAGGGATTTCCAGCGGGGGTCCTCCTACAATGAGCAGTTCTTC | CASSLRRDFQRGSSYNEQFF
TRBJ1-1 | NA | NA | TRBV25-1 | TGTGCCAGCAGTGAATATGGGCAGAACACTGAAGCTTTCTTT | CASSEYGQNTEAFF
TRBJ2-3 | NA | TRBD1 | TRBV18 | TGTGCCAGCTCACCTTTCGGACAGGGGGCAGCGGATACGCAGTATTTT | CASSPFGQGAADTQYF
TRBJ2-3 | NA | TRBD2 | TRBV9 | TGTGCCAGCAGCGCTAGCGGATCAGGAACAGATACGCAGTATTTT | CASSASGSGTDTQYF
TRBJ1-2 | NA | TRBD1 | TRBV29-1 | TGCAGCGCGATGACAGGGAGTTCGCATGGCTACACCTTC | CSAMTGSSHGYTF
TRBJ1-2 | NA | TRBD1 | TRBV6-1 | TGTGCCAGCAGGAAGGACAGGGCGGACTATGGCTACACCTTC | CASRKDRADYGYTF
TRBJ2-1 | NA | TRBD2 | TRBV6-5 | TGTGCCAGAGAGCGGGAGTTGGGGTGGAATGAGCAGTTCTTC | CARERELGWNEQFF
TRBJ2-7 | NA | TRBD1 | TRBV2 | TGTGCCGGGGACAGGGGCTACGAGCAGTACTTC | CAGDRGYEQYF
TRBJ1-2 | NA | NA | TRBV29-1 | TGCAGCGTTTGGTCGAGGGGGAACTATGGCTACACCTTC | CSVWSRGNYGYTF
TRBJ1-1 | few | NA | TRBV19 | TGTGCCAGTAGTCGACGCGGCCAGTTTAACACTGAAGCTTTCTTT | CASSRRGQFNTEAFF
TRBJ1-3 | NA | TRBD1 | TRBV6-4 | TGTGCCAGCACCGCTCGCGCCCCCGGGACAGGGTTGGCTGGAAACACCATATATTTT | CASTARAPGTGLAGNTIYF
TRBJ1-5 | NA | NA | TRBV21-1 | TGTGCCAGCCCTTGGGACAGGGGTCAGCAGCCCCAGCATTTT | CASPWDRGQQPQHF
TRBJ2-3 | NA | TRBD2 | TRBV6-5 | TGTGCCAGCAGTTATAAGGCTAGCGGCACGCAGTATTTT | CASSYKASGTQYF
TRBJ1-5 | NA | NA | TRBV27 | TGTGCCAGCAGCGAGGGATCGCAGCCCCAGCATTTT | CASSEGSQPQHF
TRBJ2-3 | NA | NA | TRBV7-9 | TGTGCCAGCAGCTTAGCGTCCGGAGATACGCAGTATTTT | CASSLASGDTQYF
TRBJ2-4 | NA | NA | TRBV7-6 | TGTGCCAGCAGCTTAGGTGGTCCGCCTTCTCAGAACATTCAGTACTTC | CASSLGGPPSQNIQYF
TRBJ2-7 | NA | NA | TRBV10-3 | TGTGCCATCAGTGAGTACAGGAACTCCTACGAGCAGTACTTC | CAISEYRNSYEQYF